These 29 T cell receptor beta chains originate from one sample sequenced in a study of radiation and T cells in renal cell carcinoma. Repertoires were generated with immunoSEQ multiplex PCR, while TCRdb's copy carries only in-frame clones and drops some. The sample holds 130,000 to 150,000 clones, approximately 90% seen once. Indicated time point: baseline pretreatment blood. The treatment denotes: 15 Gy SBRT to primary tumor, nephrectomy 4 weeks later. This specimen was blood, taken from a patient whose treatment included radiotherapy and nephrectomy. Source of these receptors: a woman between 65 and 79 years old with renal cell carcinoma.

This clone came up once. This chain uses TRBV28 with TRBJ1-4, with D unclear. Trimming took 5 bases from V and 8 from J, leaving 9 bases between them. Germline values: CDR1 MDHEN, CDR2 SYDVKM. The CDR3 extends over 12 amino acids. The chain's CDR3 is CASSAREEKLFF. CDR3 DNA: TGTGCCAGCAGTGCCCGGGAGGAAAAACTGTTTTTT.

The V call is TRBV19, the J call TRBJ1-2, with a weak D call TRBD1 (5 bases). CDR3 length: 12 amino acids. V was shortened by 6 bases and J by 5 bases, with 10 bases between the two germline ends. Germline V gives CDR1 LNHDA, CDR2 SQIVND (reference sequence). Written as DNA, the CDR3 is TGTGCCAGTAGCGGGACTTTTTATGGCTACACCTTC. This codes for CASSGTFYGYTF. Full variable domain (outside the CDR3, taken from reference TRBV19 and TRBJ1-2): DGGITQSPKYLFRKEGQNVTLSCEQNLNHDAMYWYRQDPGQGLRLIYYSQIVNDFQKGDIAEGYSVSREKKESFPLTVTSAQKNPTAFYLCASSGTFYGYTFGSGTRLTVV.

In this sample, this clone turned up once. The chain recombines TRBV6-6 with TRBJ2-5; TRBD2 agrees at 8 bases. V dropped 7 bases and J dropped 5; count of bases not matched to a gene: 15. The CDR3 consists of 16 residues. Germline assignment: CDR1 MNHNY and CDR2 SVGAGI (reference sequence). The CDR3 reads CASNTTGGRAEETQYF. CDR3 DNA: TGTGCCAGCAACACCACGGGGGGGAGGGCCGAGGAGACCCAGTACTTC.

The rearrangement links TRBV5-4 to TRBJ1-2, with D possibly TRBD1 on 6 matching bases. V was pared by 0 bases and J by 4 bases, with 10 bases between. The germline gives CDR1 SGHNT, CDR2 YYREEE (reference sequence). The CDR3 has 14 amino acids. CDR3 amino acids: CASSLAGQTYGYTF. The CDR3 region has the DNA TGTGCCAGCAGCTTGGCCGGACAGACCTATGGCTACACCTTC.

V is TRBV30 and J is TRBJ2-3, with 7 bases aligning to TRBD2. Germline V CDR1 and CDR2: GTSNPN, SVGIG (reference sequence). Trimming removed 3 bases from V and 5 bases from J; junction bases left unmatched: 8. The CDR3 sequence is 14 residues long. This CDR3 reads CAWSRTRNRDTQYF. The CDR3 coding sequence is TGTGCCTGGAGCCGGACTAGAAACCGAGATACGCAGTATTTT.

DNA for the CDR3: TGTGCCAGCAGTTCCAGGGATCGGGGGGGCACAGATACGCAGTATTTT. This gives the protein CASSSRDRGGTDTQYF. The chain is built from TRBV5-4 and TRBJ2-3, with TRBD2 matching 7 bases. CDR1 is SGHNT and CDR2 is YYREEE in the germline V gene (reference sequence). The J segment lost 1 base and the V segment lost 5 bases, leaving 10 bases of the junction unmatched. The length of the CDR3 is 16 residues.

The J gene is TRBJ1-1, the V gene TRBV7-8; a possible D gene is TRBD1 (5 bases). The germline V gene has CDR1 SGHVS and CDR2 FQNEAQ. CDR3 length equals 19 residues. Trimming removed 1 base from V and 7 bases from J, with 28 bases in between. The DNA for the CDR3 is TGTGCCAGCAGCTTAGACCCAATGGGAAAAAGGACCCCGGGGGTTGAAGCTTTCTTT. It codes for CASSLDPMGKRTPGVEAFF.

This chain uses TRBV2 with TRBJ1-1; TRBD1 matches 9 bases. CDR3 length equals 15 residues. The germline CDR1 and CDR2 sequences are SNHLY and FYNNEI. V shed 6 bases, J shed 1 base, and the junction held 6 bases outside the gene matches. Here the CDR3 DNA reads TGTGCCAGCAGGGGAGACAGGGGGACGAACACTGAAGCTTTCTTT. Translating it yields CASRGDRGTNTEAFF. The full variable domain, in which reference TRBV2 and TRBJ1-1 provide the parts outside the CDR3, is EPEVTQTPSHQVTQMGQEVILRCVPISNHLYFYWYRQILGQKVEFLVSFYNNEISEKSEIFDDQFSVERPDGSNFTLKIRSTKLEDSAMYFCASRGDRGTNTEAFFGQGTRLTVV.

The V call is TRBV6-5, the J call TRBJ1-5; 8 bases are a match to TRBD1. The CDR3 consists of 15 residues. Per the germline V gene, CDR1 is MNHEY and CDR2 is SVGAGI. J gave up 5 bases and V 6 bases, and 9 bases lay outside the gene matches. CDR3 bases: TGTGCCAGCAGACCCGGGACAGGCAGGGATCAGCCCCAGCATTTT. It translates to CASRPGTGRDQPQHF.

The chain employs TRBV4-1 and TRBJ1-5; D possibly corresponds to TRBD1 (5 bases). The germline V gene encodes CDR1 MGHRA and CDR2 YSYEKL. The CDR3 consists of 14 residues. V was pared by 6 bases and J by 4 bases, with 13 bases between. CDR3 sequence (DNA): TGCGCCAGCAGGGACTCAGGGCCTAATCAGCCCCAGCATTTT. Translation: CASRDSGPNQPQHF.

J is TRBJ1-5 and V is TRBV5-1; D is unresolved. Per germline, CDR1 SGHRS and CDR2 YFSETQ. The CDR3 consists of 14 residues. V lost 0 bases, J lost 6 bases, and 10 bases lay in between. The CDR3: CASSLDWTGQPQHF. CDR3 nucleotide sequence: TGCGCCAGCAGCTTGGATTGGACGGGTCAGCCCCAGCATTTT.

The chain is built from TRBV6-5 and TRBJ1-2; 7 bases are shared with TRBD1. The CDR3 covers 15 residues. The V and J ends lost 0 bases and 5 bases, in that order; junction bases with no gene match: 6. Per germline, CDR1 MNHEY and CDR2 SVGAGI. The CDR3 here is CASSYSTGRFYGYTF. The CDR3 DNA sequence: TGTGCCAGCAGTTACTCGACAGGGCGTTTTTATGGCTACACCTTC.

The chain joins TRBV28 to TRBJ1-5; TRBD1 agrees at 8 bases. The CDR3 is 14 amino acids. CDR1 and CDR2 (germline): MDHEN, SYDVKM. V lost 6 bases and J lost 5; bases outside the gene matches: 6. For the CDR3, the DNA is TGTGCCAGCAGACGGACAGGGCTCGATCAGCCCCAGCATTTT. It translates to CASRRTGLDQPQHF. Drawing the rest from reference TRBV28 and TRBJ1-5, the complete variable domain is DVKVTQSSRYLVKRTGEKVFLECVQDMDHENMFWYRQDPGLGLRLIYFSYDVKMKEKGDIPEGYSVSREKKERFSLILESASTNQTSMYLCASRRTGLDQPQHFGDGTRLSIL.

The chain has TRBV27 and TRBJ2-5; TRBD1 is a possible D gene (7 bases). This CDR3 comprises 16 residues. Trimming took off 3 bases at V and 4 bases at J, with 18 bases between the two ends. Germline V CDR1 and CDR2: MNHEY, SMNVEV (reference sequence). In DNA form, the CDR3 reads TGTGCCAGCAGTTTTGGGTCCAGGGGGAGGTTAGAGACCCAGTACTTC. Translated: CASSFGSRGRLETQYF.

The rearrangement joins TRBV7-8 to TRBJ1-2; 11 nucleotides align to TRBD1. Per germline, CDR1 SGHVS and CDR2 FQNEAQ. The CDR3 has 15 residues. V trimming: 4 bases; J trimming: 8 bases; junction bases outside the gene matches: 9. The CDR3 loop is CASSSRTGGAGGYTF. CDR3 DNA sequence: TGTGCCAGCAGCTCACGGACAGGGGGCGCGGGGGGCTACACCTTC.

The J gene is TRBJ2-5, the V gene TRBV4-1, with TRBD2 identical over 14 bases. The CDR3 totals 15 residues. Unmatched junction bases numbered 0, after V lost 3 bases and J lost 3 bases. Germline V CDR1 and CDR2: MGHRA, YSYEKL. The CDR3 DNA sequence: TGCGCCAGCAGCCAGGGACTAGCGGGGGAAGAGACCCAGTACTTC. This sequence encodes CASSQGLAGEETQYF.

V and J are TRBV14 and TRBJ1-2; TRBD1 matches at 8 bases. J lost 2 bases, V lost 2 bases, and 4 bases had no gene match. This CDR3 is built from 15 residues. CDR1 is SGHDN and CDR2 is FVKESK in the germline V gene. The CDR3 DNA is TGTGCCAGCAGCCAAAGGGACAGGTCGAACTATGGCTACACCTTC. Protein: CASSQRDRSNYGYTF.

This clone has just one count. The CDR3 loop is CASRPPGDRAAEQYF. The CDR3 DNA follows: TGTGCCAGCAGGCCGCCCGGGGACAGGGCCGCCGAGCAGTACTTC. The chain carries TRBV6-5 and TRBJ2-5, with 9 bases identical to TRBD1. The assigned J gene may be wrong: the sequence end matches TRBJ2-7 better. The CDR3 runs 15 residues. Looked up from germline, CDR1 is MNHEY and CDR2 is SVGAGI.

CDR3 sequence (DNA): TGTGCCAGCAGCCCCTCCTTACAGGGGAATGGCTACACCTTC. Encoded protein: CASSPSLQGNGYTF. The chain combines TRBV6-6 with TRBJ1-2; TRBD1 agrees at 7 bases. Germline loops: CDR1 MNHNY, CDR2 SVGAGI (reference sequence). CDR3 length: 14 residues. Losses at the gene ends were 6 bases for V and 6 bases for J; bases not matched to a gene: 10.

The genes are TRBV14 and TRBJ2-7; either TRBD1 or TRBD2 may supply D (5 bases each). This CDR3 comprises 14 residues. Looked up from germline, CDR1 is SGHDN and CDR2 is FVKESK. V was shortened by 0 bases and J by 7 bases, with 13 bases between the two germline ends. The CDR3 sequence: CASSQDRATGEQYF. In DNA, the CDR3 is TGTGCCAGCAGCCAAGACAGGGCCACGGGGGAGCAGTACTTC.

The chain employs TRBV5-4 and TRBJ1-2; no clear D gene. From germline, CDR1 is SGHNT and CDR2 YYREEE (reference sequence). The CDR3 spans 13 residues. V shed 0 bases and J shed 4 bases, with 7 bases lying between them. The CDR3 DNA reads TGTGCCAGCAGCTTGGAAAATACCTATGGCTACACCTTC. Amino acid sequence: CASSLENTYGYTF.

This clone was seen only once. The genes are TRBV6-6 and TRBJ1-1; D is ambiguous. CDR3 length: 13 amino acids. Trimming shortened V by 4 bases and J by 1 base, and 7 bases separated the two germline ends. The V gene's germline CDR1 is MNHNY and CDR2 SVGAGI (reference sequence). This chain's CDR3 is CASSLETNTEAFF. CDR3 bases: TGTGCCAGCAGTTTAGAGACGAACACTGAAGCTTTCTTT.

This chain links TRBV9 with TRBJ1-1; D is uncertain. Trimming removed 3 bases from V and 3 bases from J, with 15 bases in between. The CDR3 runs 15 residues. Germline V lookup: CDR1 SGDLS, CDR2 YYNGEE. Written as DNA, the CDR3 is TGTGCCAGCAGCGCGGCTTCAGAGTTCTACACTGAAGCTTTCTTT. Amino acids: CASSAASEFYTEAFF.

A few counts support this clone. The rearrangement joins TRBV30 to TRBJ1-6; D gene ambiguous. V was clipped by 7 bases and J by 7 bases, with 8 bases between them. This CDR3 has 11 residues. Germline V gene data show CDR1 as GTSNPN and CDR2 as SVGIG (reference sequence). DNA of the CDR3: TGTGCCTCAACTGGGAATTCACCCCTCCACTTT. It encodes CASTGNSPLHF.

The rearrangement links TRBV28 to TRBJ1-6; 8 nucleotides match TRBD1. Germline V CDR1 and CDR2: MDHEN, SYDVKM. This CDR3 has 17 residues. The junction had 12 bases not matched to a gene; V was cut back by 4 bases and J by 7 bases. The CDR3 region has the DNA TGTGCCAGCAGTTCGAACAGGGGGACCCGGATCAATTCACCCCTCCACTTT. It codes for CASSSNRGTRINSPLHF. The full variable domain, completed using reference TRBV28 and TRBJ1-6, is DVKVTQSSRYLVKRTGEKVFLECVQDMDHENMFWYRQDPGLGLRLIYFSYDVKMKEKGDIPEGYSVSREKKERFSLILESASTNQTSMYLCASSSNRGTRINSPLHFGNGTRLTVT.

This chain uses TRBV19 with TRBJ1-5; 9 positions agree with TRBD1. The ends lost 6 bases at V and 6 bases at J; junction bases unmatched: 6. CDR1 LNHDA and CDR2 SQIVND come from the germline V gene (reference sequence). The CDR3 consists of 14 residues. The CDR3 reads CASRMDRGIQPQHF. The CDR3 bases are TGTGCCAGTAGAATGGACAGGGGAATTCAGCCCCAGCATTTT.

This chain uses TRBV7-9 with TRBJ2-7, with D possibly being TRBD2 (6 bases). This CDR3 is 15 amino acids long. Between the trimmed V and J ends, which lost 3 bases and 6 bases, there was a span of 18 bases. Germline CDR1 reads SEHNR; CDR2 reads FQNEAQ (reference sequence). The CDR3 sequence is CASSFGTGRGGEQYF. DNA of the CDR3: TGTGCCAGCAGCTTTGGTACCGGGCGGGGCGGCGAGCAGTACTTC.

In DNA form, the CDR3 reads TGTGCCAGCACCAAATCACCCGAAGCCGGCTACGAGCAGTACTTC. Amino acid sequence: CASTKSPEAGYEQYF. The rearrangement joins TRBV6-5 to TRBJ2-7; D remains unclear. Germline-derived CDR1 and CDR2 are MNHEY and SVGAGI. Trimming stripped 7 bases from V and 3 bases from J, with 19 bases between. This CDR3 is built from 15 residues.

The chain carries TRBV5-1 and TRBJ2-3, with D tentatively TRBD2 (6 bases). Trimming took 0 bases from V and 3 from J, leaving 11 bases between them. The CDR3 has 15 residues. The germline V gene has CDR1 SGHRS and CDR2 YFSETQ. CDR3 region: CASSLAAGKTDTQYF. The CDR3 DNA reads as TGCGCCAGCAGCTTGGCTGCGGGGAAAACAGATACGCAGTATTTT.